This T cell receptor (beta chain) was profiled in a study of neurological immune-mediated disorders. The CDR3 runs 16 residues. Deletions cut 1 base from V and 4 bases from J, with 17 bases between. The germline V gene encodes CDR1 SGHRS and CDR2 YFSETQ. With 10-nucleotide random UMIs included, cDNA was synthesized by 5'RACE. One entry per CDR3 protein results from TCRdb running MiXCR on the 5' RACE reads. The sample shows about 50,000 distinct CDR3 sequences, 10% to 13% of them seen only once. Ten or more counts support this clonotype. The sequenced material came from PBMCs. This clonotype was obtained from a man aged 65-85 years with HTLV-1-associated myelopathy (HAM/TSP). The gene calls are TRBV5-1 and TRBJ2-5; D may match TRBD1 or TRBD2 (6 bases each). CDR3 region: CASSLSVARGGETQYF. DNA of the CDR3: TGCGCCAGCAGCTTGAGTGTGGCCAGGGGAGGAGAGACCCAGTACTTC.